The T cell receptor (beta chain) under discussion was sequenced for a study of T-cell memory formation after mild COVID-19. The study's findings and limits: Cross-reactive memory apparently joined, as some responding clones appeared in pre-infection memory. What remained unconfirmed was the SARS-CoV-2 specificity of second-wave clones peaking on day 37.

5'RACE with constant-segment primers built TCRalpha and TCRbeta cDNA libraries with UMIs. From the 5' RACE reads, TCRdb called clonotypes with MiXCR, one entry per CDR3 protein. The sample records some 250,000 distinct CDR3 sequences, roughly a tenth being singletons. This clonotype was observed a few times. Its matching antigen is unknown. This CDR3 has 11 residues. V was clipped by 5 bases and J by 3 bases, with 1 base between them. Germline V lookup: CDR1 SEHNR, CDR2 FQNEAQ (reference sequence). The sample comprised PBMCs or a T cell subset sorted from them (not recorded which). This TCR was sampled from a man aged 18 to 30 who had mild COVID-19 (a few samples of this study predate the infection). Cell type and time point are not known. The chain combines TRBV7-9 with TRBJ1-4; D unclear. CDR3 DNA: TGTGCCAGCAGCCCTAATGAAAAACTGTTTTTT. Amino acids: CASSPNEKLFF.